These T cell receptor beta chains were read from a single sample in a study of cytomegalovirus exposure and HLA in healthy donors. Assay used: immunoSEQ multiplex PCR; TCRdb lists only in-frame clones, some missing. Found here are about 130,000 clones, 80% of them singletons; the top ten hold 2% to 3%. Sequencing was done on a sample of PBMCs. All receptors come from a young man in good health and CMV-seronegative. Each CDR3 is given with its conserved first and last residue. The D gene is left open where the match is weak. Part of the rows lack a size; the others show once, few, many or a class for expanded clones.

d_call	v_call	j_call	clone_size	cdr3_nt	cdr3_aa
.	TRBV11-2	TRBJ1-1	few	TGTGCCAGCAGCTCACTCCTAGGGGGGGGAGACACTGAAGCTTTCTTT	CASSSLLGGGDTEAFF
TRBD1	TRBV6-5	TRBJ2-1	.	TGTGCCAGCAGTAGGGGACAGTTCCTCTACAATGAGCAGTTCTTC	CASSRGQFLYNEQFF
.	TRBV2	TRBJ1-4	.	TGTGCCAGCATCCGGGACATAAATGAAAAACTGTTTTTT	CASIRDINEKLFF
.	TRBV12-5	TRBJ2-7	.	TGTGCTAGTGGTTTGGGGACAGACTACGAGCAGTACTTC	CASGLGTDYEQYF
TRBD1	TRBV13	TRBJ1-2	once	TGTGCCAGCAGCTCCCCAACGCAGGGGGGATATGGCTACACCTTC	CASSSPTQGGYGYTF
TRBD1	TRBV5-8	TRBJ2-6	once	TGTGCCAGCAGCTTGGAGGAGACAGGGGGCGCTCTAAGGGGGGCCAACGTCCTGACTTTC	CASSLEETGGALRGANVLTF
.	TRBV25-1	TRBJ2-2	.	TGTGCCAGCAGTGAATATTACAGTAACACCGGGGAGCTGTTTTTT	CASSEYYSNTGELFF
.	TRBV27	TRBJ2-5	.	TGTGCCAGCAGTTTTCTAGGCGGACAAGAGACCCAGTACTTC	CASSFLGGQETQYF
TRBD1	TRBV9	TRBJ1-1	.	TGTGCCAGCAGCGTAGCGGACAGGGGCACTGAAGCTTTCTTT	CASSVADRGTEAFF
TRBD1	TRBV14	TRBJ1-4	.	TGTGCCAGCAGCTCCCACAGGGGGCGCGAGGAAAAACTGTTTTTT	CASSSHRGREEKLFF
TRBD2	TRBV5-1	TRBJ2-7	few	TGCGCCAGCAGGCCGTTTAATAGCGGGCAGAGCTCCTACGAGCAGTACTTC	CASRPFNSGQSSYEQYF
TRBD1	TRBV7-9	TRBJ1-1	once	TGTGCCAGCAGTCCCGGGACAGCGAACACTGAAGCTTTCTTT	CASSPGTANTEAFF
.	TRBV6-1	TRBJ1-1	once	TGTGCCAGCAGTGAAGCGGGTCAGGCCCCTGAAGCTTTCTTT	CASSEAGQAPEAFF
.	TRBV5-6	TRBJ2-7	.	TGTGCCAGCAGCTTTCAGGGATTAAACGAGCAGTACTTC	CASSFQGLNEQYF
TRBD2	TRBV9	TRBJ2-5	once	TGTGCCAGCAGCGTAGCTGATGGGACTAGTCAGGAGACCCAGTACTTC	CASSVADGTSQETQYF
.	TRBV15	TRBJ1-5	.	TGTGCCACCAGCACGGGGGTTTATAGCAATCAGCCCCAGCATTTT	CATSTGVYSNQPQHF
TRBD2	TRBV9	TRBJ2-7	.	TGTGCCAGCAGCCTGGCTGCGGGAGTACCCGAGCAGTACTTC	CASSLAAGVPEQYF
TRBD1	TRBV4-2	TRBJ1-3	.	TGTGCCAGCAGCCAAGTAGTGAAAACCCGGGACAGGGGTCCCTCTGGAAACACCATATATTTT	CASSQVVKTRDRGPSGNTIYF
TRBD1	TRBV5-1	TRBJ1-3	.	TGCGCCAGCAGCTCGGGACAGGGGAGTGGAAACACCATATATTTT	CASSSGQGSGNTIYF
TRBD1	TRBV9	TRBJ2-1	.	TGTGCCAGCAGCGCACGGACAGGGATTAGTATTATTGGCAATGAGCAGTTCTTC	CASSARTGISIIGNEQFF
.	TRBV4-1	TRBJ2-1	few	TGTGCCAGCAGCCGGCTCCCTGGAGCAAACAATGAGCAGTTCTTC	CASSRLPGANNEQFF
TRBD1	TRBV29-1	TRBJ2-3	.	TGCAGCGTGGACAGGGGACGTACGCAGTATTTT	CSVDRGRTQYF
TRBD2	TRBV7-8	TRBJ2-7	.	TGTGCCAGCAGCTATACTAGCGGCTCCTACGAGCAGTACTTC	CASSYTSGSYEQYF
.	TRBV5-1	TRBJ1-4	.	TGCGCCAGCAGCTTGTCGGGGGCAACTAATGAAAAACTGTTTTTT	CASSLSGATNEKLFF
TRBD1	TRBV2	TRBJ1-2	.	TGTGCCAGCAGTGAAGACAGGGGATCTGGCTACACCTTC	CASSEDRGSGYTF
.	TRBV19	TRBJ1-2	once	TGTGCCAGTAGTATAGTTGAGGTGCCGCATGGCTACACCTTC	CASSIVEVPHGYTF
.	TRBV7-2	TRBJ2-7	once	TGTGCCAGCAGAGAGGGATTAGCGGACTCCTACGAGCAGTACTTC	CASREGLADSYEQYF
.	TRBV2	TRBJ2-4	.	TGTGCCAGCAGTGAAGGGGCGCCCAAAAACATTCAGTACTTC	CASSEGAPKNIQYF
.	TRBV18	TRBJ1-5	.	TGTGCCAGCTCACCACCATCCGTCGTTGGGGGGATTCAGCCCCAGCATTTT	CASSPPSVVGGIQPQHF
TRBD1	TRBV6-4	TRBJ2-3	once	TGTGCCAGCAGCCGGGACAGGGCCGCAGATACGCAGTATTTT	CASSRDRAADTQYF
.	TRBV5-4	TRBJ2-1	.	TGTGCCAGCAGCTCTTACAATGAGCAGTTCTTC	CASSSYNEQFF
TRBD1	TRBV10-1	TRBJ2-1	.	TGCGCCAGCAGTGAGCCAGGGACAGGGGTCAATGAGCAGTTCTTC	CASSEPGTGVNEQFF
.	TRBV11-3	TRBJ2-7	.	TGTGCCAGCAGCTTATCGGGGGGCCGCCGCGAGCAGTACTTC	CASSLSGGRREQYF
.	TRBV6-1	TRBJ2-1	once	TGTGCCAGCAGTGAATGGGAGGCGAACTGGAACAATGAGCAGTTCTTC	CASSEWEANWNNEQFF
.	TRBV4-2	TRBJ1-3	.	TGTGCCAGCAGCCCCCGGGGAGGACCCGGAAACACCATATATTTT	CASSPRGGPGNTIYF